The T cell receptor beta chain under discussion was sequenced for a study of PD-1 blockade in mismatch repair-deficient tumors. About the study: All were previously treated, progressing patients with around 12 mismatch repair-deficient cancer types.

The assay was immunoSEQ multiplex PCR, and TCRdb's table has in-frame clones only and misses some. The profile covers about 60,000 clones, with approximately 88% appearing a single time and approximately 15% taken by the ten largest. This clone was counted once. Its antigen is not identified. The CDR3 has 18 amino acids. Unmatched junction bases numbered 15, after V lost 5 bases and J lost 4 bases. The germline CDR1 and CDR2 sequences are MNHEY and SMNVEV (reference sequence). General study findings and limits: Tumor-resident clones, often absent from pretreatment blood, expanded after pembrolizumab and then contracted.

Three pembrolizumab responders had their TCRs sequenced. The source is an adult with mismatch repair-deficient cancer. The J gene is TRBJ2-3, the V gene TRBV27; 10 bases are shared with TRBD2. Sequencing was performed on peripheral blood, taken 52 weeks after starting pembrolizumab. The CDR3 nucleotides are TGTGCCAGCAGTCCCACTATCGCCACTAGCGGGAAGTCAGATACGCAGTATTTT. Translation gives CASSPTIATSGKSDTQYF.